This T cell receptor beta chain was identified in a study of T cells in Graves' hyperthyroidism and ophthalmopathy. What was amplified from RNA transcripts were TCR beta CDR3 regions. The primer set for the first-round RT-PCR of the TCR CDR3 was HTBI. One entry per CDR3 protein, called by TCRdb with MiXCR from the multiplex PCR reads. The table records 700,000 or so distinct CDR3 sequences, around 15% of them present only once. A few counts support this clonotype. This TCR came from a man younger than 30 with Graves' hyperthyroidism. The specimen sequenced was blood.

Here the CDR3 DNA reads TGTGCCAGCAGCCAAGTAGATAATTCACCCCTCCACTTT. Translation gives CASSQVDNSPLHF. This chain connects TRBV3-1 to TRBJ1-6; no definite D call. Germline assignment: CDR1 LGHDT and CDR2 YNNKEL (reference sequence). The CDR3 is 13 residues long. V lost 1 base to trimming and J lost 5 bases, with 3 bases between them.